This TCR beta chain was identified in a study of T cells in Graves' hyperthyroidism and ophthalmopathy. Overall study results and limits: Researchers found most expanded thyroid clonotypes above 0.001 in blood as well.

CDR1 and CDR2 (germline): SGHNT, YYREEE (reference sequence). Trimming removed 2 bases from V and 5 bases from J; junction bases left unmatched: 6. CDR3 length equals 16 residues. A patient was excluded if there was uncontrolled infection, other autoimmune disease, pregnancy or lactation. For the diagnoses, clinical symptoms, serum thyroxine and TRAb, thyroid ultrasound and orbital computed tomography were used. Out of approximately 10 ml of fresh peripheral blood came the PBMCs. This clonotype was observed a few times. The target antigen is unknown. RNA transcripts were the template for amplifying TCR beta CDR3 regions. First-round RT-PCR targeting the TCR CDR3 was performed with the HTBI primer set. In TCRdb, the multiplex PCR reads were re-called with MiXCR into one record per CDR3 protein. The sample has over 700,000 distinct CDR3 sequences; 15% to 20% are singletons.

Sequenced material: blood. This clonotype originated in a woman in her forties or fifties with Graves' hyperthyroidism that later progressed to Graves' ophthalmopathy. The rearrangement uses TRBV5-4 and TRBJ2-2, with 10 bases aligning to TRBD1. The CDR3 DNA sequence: TGTGCCAGCAGCTTCGGGACAGGGGCAGGAACCGGGGAGCTGTTTTTT. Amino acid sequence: CASSFGTGAGTGELFF. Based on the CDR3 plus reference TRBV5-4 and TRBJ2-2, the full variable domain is ETGVTQSPTHLIKTRGQQVTLRCSSQSGHNTVSWYQQALGQGPQFIFQYYREEENGRGNFPPRFSGLQFPNYSSELNVNALELDDSALYLCASSFGTGAGTGELFFGEGSRLTVL.